The present T cell receptor beta chain was sequenced within a study of shared clonotypes between healthy human individuals. Study summary: Each donor contributed plates that comprised three CD4 naive, three CD4 memory, two CD8 naive and one CD8 memory.

Positively selected for CCR7, the CD45RO-negative cells used as naive CD8 cells excluded terminally differentiated effector memory CD45RA+ cells. The protocol was immunoSEQ multiplex PCR, while the TCRdb copy is restricted to in-frame clones and leaves out a portion. The table shows about 2 million clones, with around 96% occurring only once. The receptor was derived from a man aged 18 to 30 in good health. The source material was naive CD8+ T cells sorted from blood.

CDR3 nucleotide sequence: TGTGCCAGCAGCTCGGGGGGATCACCCCTCCACTTT. Translating it yields CASSSGGSPLHF. The chain combines TRBV11-3 with TRBJ1-6; D is possibly TRBD1 (5 bases). Looked up from germline, CDR1 is SGHNT and CDR2 is YENEEA. The germline V and J ends were trimmed by 4 bases and 10 bases, with 8 bases remaining between them. This CDR3 is 12 amino acids long. Combining the CDR3 with reference TRBV11-3 and TRBJ1-6 gives the whole variable domain EAGVVQSPRYKIIEKKQPVAFWCNPISGHNTLYWYLQNLGQGPELLIRYENEEAVDDSQLPKDRFSAERLKGVDSTLKIQPAELGDSAVYLCASSSGGSPLHFGNGTRLTVT.